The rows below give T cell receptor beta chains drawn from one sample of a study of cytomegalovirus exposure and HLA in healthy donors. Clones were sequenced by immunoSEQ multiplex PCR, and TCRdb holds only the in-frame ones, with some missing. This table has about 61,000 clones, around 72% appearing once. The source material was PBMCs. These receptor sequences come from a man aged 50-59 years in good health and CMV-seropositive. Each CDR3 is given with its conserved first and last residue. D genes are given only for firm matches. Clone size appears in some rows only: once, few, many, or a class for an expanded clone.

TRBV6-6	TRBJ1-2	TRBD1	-	TGTGCCAGCAGTTCCTACCGCAGGGGGCAAGATGGCTACACCTTC	CASSSYRRGQDGYTF
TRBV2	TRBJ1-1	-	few	TGTGCCAGCAGCGCCGAGCCCAGGGTAATAGGCACTGAAGCTTTCTTT	CASSAEPRVIGTEAFF
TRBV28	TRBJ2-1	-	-	TGTGCCAGCAGTTTAAGCCTCGGTGTGCAGTTCTTC	CASSLSLGVQFF
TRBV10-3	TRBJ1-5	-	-	TGTGCCATCAGTGAGTCCGGGCAGACGGGGGGGAATCAGCCCCAGCATTTT	CAISESGQTGGNQPQHF
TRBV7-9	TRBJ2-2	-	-	TGTGCCAGCAGCTTAGCGTTAGCACAGGCCGCCGGGGAGCTGTTTTTT	CASSLALAQAAGELFF
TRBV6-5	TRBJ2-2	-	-	TGTGCCAGCACCGAACTAGCCTCGAACACCGGGGAGCTGTTTTTT	CASTELASNTGELFF
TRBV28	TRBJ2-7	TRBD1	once	TGTGCCAGCAGTCCTAATAGACGGGACAGCTACGAGCAGTACTTC	CASSPNRRDSYEQYF
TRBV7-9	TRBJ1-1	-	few	TGTGCCAGCAGCTTACAACAGGGCTCTGAAGCTTTCTTT	CASSLQQGSEAFF
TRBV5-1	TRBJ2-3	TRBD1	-	TGCGCCAGCAGCTTACAGGGGGCGCGGGGAGATACGCAGTATTTT	CASSLQGARGDTQYF
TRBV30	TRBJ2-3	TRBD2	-	TGTGCCTGGGGCCGAGGAAGCGGGACTAGCGTTGCAGATACGCAGTATTTT	CAWGRGSGTSVADTQYF
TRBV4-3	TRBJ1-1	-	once	TGCGCCAGCAGCCCCCGCCCGGAGGGCTTGAACGCTGAAGCTTTCTTT	CASSPRPEGLNAEAFF
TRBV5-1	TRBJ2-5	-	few	TGCGCCAGCAGTTTGGTGGGCCTTTTTCAAGAGACCCAGTACTTC	CASSLVGLFQETQYF
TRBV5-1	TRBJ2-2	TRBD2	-	TGCGCCAGCAGCTTGGGGCTAGCGGGAGGAAACACCGGGGAGCTGTTTTTT	CASSLGLAGGNTGELFF
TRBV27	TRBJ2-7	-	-	TGTGCCAGCAGTACCGAGGGTCAGGCCCCCTCCTACGAGCAGTACTTC	CASSTEGQAPSYEQYF
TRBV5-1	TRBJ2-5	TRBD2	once	TGCGCCAGCAGCTGGGGGGGGTCAAAAGAGACCCAGTACTTC	CASSWGGSKETQYF
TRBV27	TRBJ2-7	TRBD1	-	TGTGCCAGCAGTACCATCGACAGGGGGCTGGACGAGCAGTACTTC	CASSTIDRGLDEQYF
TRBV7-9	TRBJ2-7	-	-	TGTGCCAGCAGCTCCTCGGGGTCGTTATCCTACGAGCAGTACTTC	CASSSSGSLSYEQYF